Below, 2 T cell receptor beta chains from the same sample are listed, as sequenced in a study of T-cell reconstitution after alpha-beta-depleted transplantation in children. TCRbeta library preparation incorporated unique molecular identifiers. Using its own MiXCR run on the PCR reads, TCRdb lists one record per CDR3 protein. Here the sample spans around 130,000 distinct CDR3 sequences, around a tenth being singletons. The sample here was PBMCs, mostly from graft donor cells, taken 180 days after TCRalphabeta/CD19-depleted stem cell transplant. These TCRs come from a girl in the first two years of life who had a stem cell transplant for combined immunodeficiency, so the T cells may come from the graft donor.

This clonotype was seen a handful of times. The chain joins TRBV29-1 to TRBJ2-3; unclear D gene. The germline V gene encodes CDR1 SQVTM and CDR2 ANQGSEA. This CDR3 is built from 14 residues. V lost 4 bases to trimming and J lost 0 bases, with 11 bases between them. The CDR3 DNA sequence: TGCAGCGTTGTCGGCGGTACTAGCACAGATACGCAGTATTTT. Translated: CSVVGGTSTDTQYF.

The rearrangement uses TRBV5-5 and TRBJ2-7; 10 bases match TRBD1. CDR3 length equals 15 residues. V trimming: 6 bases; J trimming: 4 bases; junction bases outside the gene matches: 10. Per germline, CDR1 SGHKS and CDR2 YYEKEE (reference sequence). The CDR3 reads CASNSGTGATYEQYF. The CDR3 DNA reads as TGTGCCAGCAACTCCGGGACAGGGGCCACTTACGAGCAGTACTTC.